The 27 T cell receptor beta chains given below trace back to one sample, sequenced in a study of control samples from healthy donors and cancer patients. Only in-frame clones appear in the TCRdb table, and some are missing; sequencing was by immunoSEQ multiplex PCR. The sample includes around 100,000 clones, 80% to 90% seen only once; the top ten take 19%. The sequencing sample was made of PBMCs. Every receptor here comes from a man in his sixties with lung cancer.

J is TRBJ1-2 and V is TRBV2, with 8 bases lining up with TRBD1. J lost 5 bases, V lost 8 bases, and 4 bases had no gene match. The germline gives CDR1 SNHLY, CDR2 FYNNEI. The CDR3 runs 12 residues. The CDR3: CASLRQGYGYTF. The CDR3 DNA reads TGTGCCAGCTTACGACAGGGGTATGGCTACACCTTC.

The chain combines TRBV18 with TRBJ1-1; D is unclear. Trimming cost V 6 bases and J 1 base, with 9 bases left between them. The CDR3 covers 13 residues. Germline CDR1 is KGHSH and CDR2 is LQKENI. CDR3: CASSPTRNTEAFF. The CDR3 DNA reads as TGTGCCAGCTCCCCTACAAGGAACACTGAAGCTTTCTTT. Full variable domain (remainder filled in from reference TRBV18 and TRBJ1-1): NAGVMQNPRHLVRRRGQEARLRCSPMKGHSHVYWYRQLPEEGLKFMVYLQKENIIDESGMPKERFSAEFPKEGPSILRIQQVVRGDSAAYFCASSPTRNTEAFFGQGTRLTVV.

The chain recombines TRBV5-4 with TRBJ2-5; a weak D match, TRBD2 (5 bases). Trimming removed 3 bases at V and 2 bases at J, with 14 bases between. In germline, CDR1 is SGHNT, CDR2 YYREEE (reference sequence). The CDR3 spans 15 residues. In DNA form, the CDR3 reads TGTGCCAGCAGCTCCGGGTCACGCGGGCAAGAGACCCAGTACTTC. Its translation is CASSSGSRGQETQYF.

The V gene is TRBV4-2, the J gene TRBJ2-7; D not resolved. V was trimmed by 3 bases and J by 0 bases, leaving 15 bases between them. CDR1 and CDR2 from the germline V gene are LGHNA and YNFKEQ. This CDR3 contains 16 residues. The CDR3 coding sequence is TGTGCCAGCAGCCAGGCCCAAAAATCGAGCTCCTACGAGCAGTACTTC. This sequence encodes CASSQAQKSSSYEQYF.

The CDR3 coding sequence is TGTGCCAGCAGTGACTCTAGTAATTCACCCCTCCACTTT. It codes for CASSDSSNSPLHF. The genes are TRBV6-4 and TRBJ1-6; D not certain. V lost 0 bases, J lost 6 bases, and 3 bases lay in between. CDR3 length: 13 amino acids. The germline CDR1 and CDR2 sequences are MRHNA and SNTAGT.

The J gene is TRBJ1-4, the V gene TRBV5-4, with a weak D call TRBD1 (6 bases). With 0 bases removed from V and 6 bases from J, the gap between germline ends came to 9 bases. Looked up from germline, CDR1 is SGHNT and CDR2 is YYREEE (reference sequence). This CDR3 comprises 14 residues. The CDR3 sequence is CASSLGGRDEKLFF. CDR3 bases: TGTGCCAGCAGCTTGGGGGGGCGCGATGAAAAACTGTTTTTT.

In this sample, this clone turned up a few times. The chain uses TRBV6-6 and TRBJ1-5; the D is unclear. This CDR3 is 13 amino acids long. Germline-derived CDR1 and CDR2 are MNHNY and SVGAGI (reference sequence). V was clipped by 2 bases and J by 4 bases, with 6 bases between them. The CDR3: CASSYNKNQPQHF. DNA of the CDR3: TGTGCCAGCAGTTACAACAAGAATCAGCCCCAGCATTTT.

Written as DNA, the CDR3 is TGTGCCAGCAGCGTAGGCGTCGGGGGGTCTGGAAACACCATATATTTT. Translating it yields CASSVGVGGSGNTIYF. V usage is TRBV9 and J usage is TRBJ1-3; a possible D gene is TRBD1 (5 bases). Germline CDR1 is SGDLS and CDR2 is YYNGEE. The CDR3 spans 16 residues. The V and J ends lost 0 bases and 1 base respectively, with 11 bases between them. Full variable domain (outside the CDR3, taken from reference TRBV9 and TRBJ1-3): DSGVTQTPKHLITATGQRVTLRCSPRSGDLSVYWYQQSLDQGLQFLIQYYNGEERAKGNILERFSAQQFPDLHSELNLSSLELGDSALYFCASSVGVGGSGNTIYFGEGSWLTVV.

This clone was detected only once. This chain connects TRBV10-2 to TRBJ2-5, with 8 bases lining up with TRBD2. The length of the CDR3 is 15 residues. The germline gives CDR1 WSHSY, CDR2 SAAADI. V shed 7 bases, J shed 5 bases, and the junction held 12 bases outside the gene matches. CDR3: CASTSGGGMGETQYF. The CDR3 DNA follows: TGCGCCAGCACCTCCGGGGGGGGAATGGGCGAGACCCAGTACTTC.

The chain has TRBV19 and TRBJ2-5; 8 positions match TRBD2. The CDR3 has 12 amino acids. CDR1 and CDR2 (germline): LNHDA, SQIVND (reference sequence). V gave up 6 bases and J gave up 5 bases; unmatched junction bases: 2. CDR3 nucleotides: TGTGCCAGTAGCCCTAGCGGGGAGACCCAGTACTTC. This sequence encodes CASSPSGETQYF.

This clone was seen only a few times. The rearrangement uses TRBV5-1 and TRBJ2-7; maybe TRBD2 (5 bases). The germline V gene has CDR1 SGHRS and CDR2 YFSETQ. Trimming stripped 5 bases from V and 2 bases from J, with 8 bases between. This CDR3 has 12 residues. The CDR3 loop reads CASRAGAYEQYF. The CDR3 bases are TGCGCCAGCAGGGCGGGCGCCTACGAGCAGTACTTC. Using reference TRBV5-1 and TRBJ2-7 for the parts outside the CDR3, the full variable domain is KAGVTQTPRYLIKTRGQQVTLSCSPISGHRSVSWYQQTPGQGLQFLFEYFSETQRNKGNFPGRFSGRQFSNSRSEMNVSTLELGDSALYLCASRAGAYEQYFGPGTRLTVT.

The CDR3 DNA sequence: TGTGCCAGCAGTCTAGACAGGGTAATCACCGGGGAGCTGTTTTTT. Protein: CASSLDRVITGELFF. The V gene is TRBV14, the J gene TRBJ2-2; 7 nucleotides align to TRBD1. Per the germline V gene, CDR1 is SGHDN and CDR2 is FVKESK. This CDR3 has 15 amino acids. V was clipped by 6 bases and J by 4 bases; unmatched bases: 8. The whole variable domain, filled in from reference TRBV14 and TRBJ2-2, reads EAGVTQFPSHSVIEKGQTVTLRCDPISGHDNLYWYRRVMGKEIKFLLHFVKESKQDESGMPNNRFLAERTGGTYSTLKVQPAELEDSGVYFCASSLDRVITGELFFGEGSRLTVL.

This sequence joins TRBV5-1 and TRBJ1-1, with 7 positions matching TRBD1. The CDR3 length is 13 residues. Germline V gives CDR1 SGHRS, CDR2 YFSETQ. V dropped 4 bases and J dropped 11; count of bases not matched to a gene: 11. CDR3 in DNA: TGCGCCAGCAGCGCCGGGACAGCCCCTTTTGCTTTCTTT. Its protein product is CASSAGTAPFAFF.

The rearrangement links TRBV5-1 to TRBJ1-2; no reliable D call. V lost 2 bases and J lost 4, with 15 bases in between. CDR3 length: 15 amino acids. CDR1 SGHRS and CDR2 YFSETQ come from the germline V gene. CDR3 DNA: TGCGCCAGCAGCTTAGGCGGGGTGGAAAGCTATGGCTACACCTTC. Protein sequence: CASSLGGVESYGYTF.

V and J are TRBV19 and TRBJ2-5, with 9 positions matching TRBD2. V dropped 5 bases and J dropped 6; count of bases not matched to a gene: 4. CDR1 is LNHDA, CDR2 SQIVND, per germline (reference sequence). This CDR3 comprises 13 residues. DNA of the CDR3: TGTGCCAGTAGTCAGACTAGCGGTAAGACCCAGTACTTC. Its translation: CASSQTSGKTQYF.

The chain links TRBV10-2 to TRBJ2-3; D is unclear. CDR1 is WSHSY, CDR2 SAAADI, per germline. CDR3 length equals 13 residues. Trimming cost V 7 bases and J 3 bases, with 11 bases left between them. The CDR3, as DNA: TGCGCCAGCAACCACGCGAGAACAGATACGCAGTATTTT. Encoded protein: CASNHARTDTQYF.

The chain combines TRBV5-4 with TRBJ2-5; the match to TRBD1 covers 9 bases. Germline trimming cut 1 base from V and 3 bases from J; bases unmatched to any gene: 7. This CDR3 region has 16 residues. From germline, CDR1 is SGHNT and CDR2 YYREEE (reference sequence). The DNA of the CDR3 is TGTGCCAGCAGCTTGACAGGGGGCGCCCCTGAAGAGACCCAGTACTTC. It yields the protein CASSLTGGAPEETQYF.

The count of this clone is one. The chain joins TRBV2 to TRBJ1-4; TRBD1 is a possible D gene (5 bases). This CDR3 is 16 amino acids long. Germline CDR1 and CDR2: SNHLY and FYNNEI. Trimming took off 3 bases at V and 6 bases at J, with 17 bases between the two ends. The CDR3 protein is CASSEGRQGRDEKLFF. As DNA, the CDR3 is TGTGCCAGCAGTGAGGGCAGGCAGGGAAGGGATGAAAAACTGTTTTTT.

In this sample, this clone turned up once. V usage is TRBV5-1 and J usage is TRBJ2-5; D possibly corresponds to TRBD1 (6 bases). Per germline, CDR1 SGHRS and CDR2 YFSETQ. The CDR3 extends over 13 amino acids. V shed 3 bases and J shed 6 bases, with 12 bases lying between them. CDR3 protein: CASSSGTRQTQYF. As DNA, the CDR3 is TGCGCCAGCAGCTCCGGGACACGGCAGACCCAGTACTTC. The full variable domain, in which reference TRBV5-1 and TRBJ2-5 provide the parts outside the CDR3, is KAGVTQTPRYLIKTRGQQVTLSCSPISGHRSVSWYQQTPGQGLQFLFEYFSETQRNKGNFPGRFSGRQFSNSRSEMNVSTLELGDSALYLCASSSGTRQTQYFGPGTRLLVL.

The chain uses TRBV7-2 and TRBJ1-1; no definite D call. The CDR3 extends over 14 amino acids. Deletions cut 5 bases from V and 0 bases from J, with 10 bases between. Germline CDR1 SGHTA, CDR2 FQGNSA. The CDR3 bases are TGTGCCAGCAGCCGTGGATTTCTGAACACTGAAGCTTTCTTT. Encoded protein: CASSRGFLNTEAFF.

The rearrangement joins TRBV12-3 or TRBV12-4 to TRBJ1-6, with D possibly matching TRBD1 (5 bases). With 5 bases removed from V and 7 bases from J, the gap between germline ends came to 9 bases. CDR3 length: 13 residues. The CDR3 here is CASSRSGNSPLHF. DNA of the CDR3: TGTGCCAGCAGTCGTTCAGGGAATTCACCCCTCCACTTT.

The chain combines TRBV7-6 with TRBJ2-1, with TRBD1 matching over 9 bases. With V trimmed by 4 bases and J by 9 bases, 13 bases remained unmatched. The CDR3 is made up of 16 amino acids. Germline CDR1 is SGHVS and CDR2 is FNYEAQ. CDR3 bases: TGTGCCAGCAGCTCCCAACAGGGGGCGGAGGATGGTGAGCAGTTCTTC. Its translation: CASSSQQGAEDGEQFF.

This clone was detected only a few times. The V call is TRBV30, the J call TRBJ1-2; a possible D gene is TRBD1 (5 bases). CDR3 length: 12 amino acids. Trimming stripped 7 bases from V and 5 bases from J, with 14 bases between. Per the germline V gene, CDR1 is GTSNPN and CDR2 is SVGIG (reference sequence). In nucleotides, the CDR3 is TGTGCCTTGACCGGGACCGAGTATGGCTACACCTTC. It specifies CALTGTEYGYTF.

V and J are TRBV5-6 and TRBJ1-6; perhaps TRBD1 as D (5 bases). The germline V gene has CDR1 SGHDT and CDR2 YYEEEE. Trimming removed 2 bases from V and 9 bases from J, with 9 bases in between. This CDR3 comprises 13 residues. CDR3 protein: CASSLSRGSPLHF. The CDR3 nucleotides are TGTGCCAGCAGCTTAAGTAGGGGTTCACCCCTCCACTTT.

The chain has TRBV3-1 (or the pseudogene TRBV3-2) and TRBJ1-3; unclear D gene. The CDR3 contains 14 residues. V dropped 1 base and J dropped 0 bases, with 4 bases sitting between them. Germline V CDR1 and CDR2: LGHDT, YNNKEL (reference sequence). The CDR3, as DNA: TGTGCCAGCAGCCAAGGGCGCTCTGGAAACACCATATATTTT. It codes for CASSQGRSGNTIYF.

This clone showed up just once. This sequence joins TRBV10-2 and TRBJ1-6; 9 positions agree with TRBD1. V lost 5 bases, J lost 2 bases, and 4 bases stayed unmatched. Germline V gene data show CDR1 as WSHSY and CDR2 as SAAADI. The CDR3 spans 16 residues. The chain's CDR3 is CASSKTGGAYNSPLHF. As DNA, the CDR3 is TGCGCCAGCAGTAAAACAGGGGGCGCCTATAATTCACCCCTCCACTTT.

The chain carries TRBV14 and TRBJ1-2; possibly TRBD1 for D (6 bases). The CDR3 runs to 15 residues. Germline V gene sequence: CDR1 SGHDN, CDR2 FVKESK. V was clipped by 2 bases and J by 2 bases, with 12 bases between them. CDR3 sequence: CASSQSDRFNYGYTF. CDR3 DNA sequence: TGTGCCAGCAGCCAATCCGACAGGTTCAACTATGGCTACACCTTC.